The clone carrying this T cell receptor (beta chain) has at least ten counts. Its cognate antigen is unknown. TCRdb analysed the RACE reads with MiXCR anew, one entry per CDR3 protein. The table lists nearly 350,000 distinct CDR3 sequences, around 7% of them singletons. The CDR3 has 13 residues. The V end was cut by 3 bases, the J end by 1 base, with 9 bases between. Germline CDR1 DFQATT, CDR2 SNEGSKA (reference sequence). This specimen belongs to a study of human T cells and chemical hapten exposure. Turning to the study itself: Weekly administration of diphenylcyclopropenone to the scalp of patients continued throughout the roughly 22-week study. Slight differences in pooled library volume were the main source of varying TCR yields across samples.

General study points: Once DPC sensitization occurred, TCRs above 1 in 1000 frequency showed no change.

Regarding time point: patch test 1, 2 weeks after DPC sensitization. Treatment defined: therapeutic diphenylcyclopropenone sensitization with weekly scalp DPC. Each patch-test visit's blood sample preceded patch application. This TCR was sampled from a woman between 18 and 30 years old with alopecia areata. Some clones in this sample may be carry-over from other donors' samples. The specimen comprised whole blood, sampled in connection with sensitization to the hapten diphenylcyclopropenone (DPC). V is TRBV20-1 and J is TRBJ1-1; D gene unclear. CDR3 region: CSASLHRNTEAFF. The CDR3 DNA reads TGCAGTGCTAGTCTTCATCGGAACACTGAAGCTTTCTTT.